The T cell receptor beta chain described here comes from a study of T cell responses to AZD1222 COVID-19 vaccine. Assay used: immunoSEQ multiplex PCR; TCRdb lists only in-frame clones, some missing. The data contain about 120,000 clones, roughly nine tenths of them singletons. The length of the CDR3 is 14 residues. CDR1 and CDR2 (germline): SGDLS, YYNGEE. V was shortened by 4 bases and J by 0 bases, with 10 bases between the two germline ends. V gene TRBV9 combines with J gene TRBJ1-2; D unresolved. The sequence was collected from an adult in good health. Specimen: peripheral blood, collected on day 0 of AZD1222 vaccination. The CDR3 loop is CASSPHSSNYGYTF. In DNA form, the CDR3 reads TGTGCCAGCAGCCCCCACAGCTCTAACTATGGCTACACCTTC.